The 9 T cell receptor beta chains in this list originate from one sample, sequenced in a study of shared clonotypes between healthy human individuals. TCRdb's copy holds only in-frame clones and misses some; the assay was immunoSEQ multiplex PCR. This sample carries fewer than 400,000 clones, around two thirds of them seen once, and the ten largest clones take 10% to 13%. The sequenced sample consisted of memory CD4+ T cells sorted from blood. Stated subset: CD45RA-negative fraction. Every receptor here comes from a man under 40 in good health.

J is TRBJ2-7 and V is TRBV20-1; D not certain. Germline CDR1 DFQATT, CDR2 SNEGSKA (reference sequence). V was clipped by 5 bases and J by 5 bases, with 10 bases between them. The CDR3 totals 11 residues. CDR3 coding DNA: TGCAGTGCTTATAGGGTCAACGAGCAGTACTTC. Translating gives CSAYRVNEQYF.

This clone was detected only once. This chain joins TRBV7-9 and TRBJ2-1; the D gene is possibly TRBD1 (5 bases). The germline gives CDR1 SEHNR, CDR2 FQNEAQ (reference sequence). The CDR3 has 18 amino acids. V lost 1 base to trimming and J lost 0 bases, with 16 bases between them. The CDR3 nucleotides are TGTGCCAGCAGCTTAGTGGGGTGGGGCAAAAACTCCTACAATGAGCAGTTCTTC. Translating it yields CASSLVGWGKNSYNEQFF.

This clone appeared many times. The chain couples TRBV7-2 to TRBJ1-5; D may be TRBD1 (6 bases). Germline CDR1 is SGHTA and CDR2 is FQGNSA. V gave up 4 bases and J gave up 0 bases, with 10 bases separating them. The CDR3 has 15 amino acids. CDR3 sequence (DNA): TGTGCCAGCAGCTGGCAGGGGTCTAGCAATCAGCCCCAGCATTTT. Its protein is CASSWQGSSNQPQHF.

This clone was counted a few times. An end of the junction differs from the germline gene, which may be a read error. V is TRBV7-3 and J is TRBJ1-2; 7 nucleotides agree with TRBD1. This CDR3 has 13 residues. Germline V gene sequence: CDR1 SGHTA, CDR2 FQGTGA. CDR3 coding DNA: TGTGCCAGCTCTGTCCAGGGGGGATCATTCCTCCTCTTC. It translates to CASSVQGGSFLLF.

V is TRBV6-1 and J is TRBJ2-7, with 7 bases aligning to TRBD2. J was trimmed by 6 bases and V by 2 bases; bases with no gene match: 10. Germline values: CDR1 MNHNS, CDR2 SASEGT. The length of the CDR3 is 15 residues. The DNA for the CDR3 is TGTGCCAGCAGTGAATCCGGCGGGAGCCGAGGCGAGCAGTACTTC. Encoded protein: CASSESGGSRGEQYF.

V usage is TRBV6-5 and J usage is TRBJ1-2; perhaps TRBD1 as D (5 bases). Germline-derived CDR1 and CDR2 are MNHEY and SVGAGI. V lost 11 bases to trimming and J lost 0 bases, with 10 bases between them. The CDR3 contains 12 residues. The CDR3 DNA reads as TGTGCCGGGCGCAGGGCTAACTATGGCTACACCTTC. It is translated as CAGRRANYGYTF.

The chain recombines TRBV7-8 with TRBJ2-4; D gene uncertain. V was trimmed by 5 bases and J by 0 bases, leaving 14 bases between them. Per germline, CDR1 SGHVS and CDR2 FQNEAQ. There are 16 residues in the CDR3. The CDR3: CASSESGLLAKNIQYF. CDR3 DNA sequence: TGTGCCAGCAGCGAAAGTGGGCTCTTAGCCAAAAACATTCAGTACTTC. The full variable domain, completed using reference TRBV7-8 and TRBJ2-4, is GAGVSQSPRYKVAKRGQDVALRCDPISGHVSLFWYQQALGQGPEFLTYFQNEAQLDKSGLPSDRFFAERPEGSVSTLKIQRTQQEDSAVYLCASSESGLLAKNIQYFGAGTRLSVL.

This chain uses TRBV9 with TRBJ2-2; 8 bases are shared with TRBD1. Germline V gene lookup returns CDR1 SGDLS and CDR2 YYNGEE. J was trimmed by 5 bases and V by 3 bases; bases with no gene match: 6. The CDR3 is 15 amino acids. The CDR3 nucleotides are TGTGCCAGCAGCGCAACAGGGGGATTAACCGGGGAGCTGTTTTTT. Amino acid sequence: CASSATGGLTGELFF.

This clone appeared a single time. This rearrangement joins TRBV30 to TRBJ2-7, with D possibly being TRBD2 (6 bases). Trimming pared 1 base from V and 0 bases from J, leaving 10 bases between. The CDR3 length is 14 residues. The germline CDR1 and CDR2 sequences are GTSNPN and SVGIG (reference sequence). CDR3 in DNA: TGTGCCTGGAGTGCTCAGACTAGCTCCTACGAGCAGTACTTC. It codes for CAWSAQTSSYEQYF.